One sample yielded the 13 T cell receptor beta chains listed below, sequenced in a study of T cell repertoires in cytomegalovirus infection (dated by TCRdb to about 2019). The antigens these receptors bind are not known. Sample treatment or condition, as interpreted from the label and publication: in vitro stimulation with specific CMV peptide epitopes to enrich CMV-specific T cells. The instrument was an Illumina HiSeq 1500. Using fastp trimming at Q25 and MiXCR clonotype assembly, TCRdb reanalyzed the public sequencing data and kept in-frame beta chains. Rows with a matching CDR3 protein are joined into one entry that keeps the most common DNA and genes. The sample yields 50,000 or so distinct CDR3 sequences; over 15% were counted once. Around 67% of the sample is in the top ten clones. Sequencing used CD8+ T cells from cultured PBMCs, obtained from culture after CMV antigen stimulation. Source of these receptors: a human donor in good health (CMV status not recorded). Some clones in this sample may be carry-over from other donors' samples.

The table lists this clonotype with many counts. The CDR3 loop reads CSARDPRGETEAFF. Here the CDR3 DNA reads TGCAGTGCTAGAGATCCGAGGGGAGAGACTGAAGCTTTCTTT. The J gene is TRBJ1-1, the V gene TRBV20-1; TRBD1 is a possible D gene (5 bases). The germline V gene encodes CDR1 DFQATT and CDR2 SNEGSKA (reference sequence). Trimming left V 0 bases short and J 5 bases short, with 13 bases between. CDR3 length equals 14 residues.

This clonotype was seen a handful of times. J is TRBJ2-1 and V is TRBV9; TRBD2 is a possible D gene (7 bases). The CDR3 covers 15 residues. The germline V and J ends were trimmed by 4 bases and 7 bases, with 18 bases remaining between them. Per germline, CDR1 SGDLS and CDR2 YYNGEE. CDR3 protein: CASSREGGVANEQFF. CDR3 bases: TGTGCCAGCAGCCGCGAGGGGGGGGTAGCGAATGAGCAGTTCTTC. The full variable domain, rest sourced from reference TRBV9 and TRBJ2-1, is DSGVTQTPKHLITATGQRVTLRCSPRSGDLSVYWYQQSLDQGLQFLIQYYNGEERAKGNILERFSAQQFPDLHSELNLSSLELGDSALYFCASSREGGVANEQFFGPGTRLTVL.

V and J are TRBV9 and TRBJ2-1; 9 nucleotides align to TRBD2. This CDR3 region has 14 residues. In germline, CDR1 is SGDLS, CDR2 YYNGEE. V trimming: 7 bases; J trimming: 8 bases; junction bases outside the gene matches: 10. The CDR3 loop is CASGLARGGDEQFF. CDR3 bases: TGTGCCAGCGGTCTTGCGCGGGGGGGGGATGAGCAGTTCTTC.

The rearrangement links TRBV27 to TRBJ2-7; D is possibly TRBD1 (6 bases). Germline V gene lookup returns CDR1 MNHEY and CDR2 SMNVEV (reference sequence). The CDR3 sequence is 13 residues long. Between the trimmed V and J ends, which lost 3 bases and 4 bases, there was a span of 10 bases. In DNA form, the CDR3 reads TGTGCCAGCAGTTTGGGACACAGGTACGAGCAGTACTTC. Translated, it gives CASSLGHRYEQYF.

The rearrangement joins TRBV27 to TRBJ1-4; 7 bases are shared with TRBD1. The CDR3 extends over 17 amino acids. The V gene's germline CDR1 is MNHEY and CDR2 SMNVEV (reference sequence). The trim removed 1 base at V and 0 bases at J, leaving 5 bases unmatched. The CDR3 region has the DNA TGTGCCAGCAGTTTATATGCAGGGGGGGCAACTAATGAAAAACTGTTTTTT. It specifies CASSLYAGGATNEKLFF.

Only a few counts were recorded for this clonotype. The chain combines TRBV10-1 with TRBJ1-5; a possible D gene is TRBD1 (5 bases). CDR1 is WNHNN, CDR2 SYGVQD, per germline (reference sequence). V was clipped by 6 bases and J by 2 bases, with 14 bases between them. The length of the CDR3 is 15 residues. DNA of the CDR3: TGCGCCAGCAGCACATACATGGGGGGCAATCAGCCCCAGCATTTT. It translates to CASSTYMGGNQPQHF.

The rearrangement joins TRBV7-2 to TRBJ2-7, with a weak D call TRBD2 (5 bases). The V and J ends lost 1 base and 5 bases respectively, with 15 bases between them. Germline CDR1 SGHTA, CDR2 FQGNSA. The CDR3 has 15 amino acids. CDR3 in amino acids: CASSLGPTPGNEQYF. CDR3 DNA: TGTGCCAGCAGCTTAGGGCCTACCCCCGGGAACGAGCAGTACTTC.

This chain connects TRBV7-2 to TRBJ2-7; no clear D gene. Germline V CDR1 and CDR2: SGHTA, FQGNSA. This CDR3 has 13 residues. Trimming removed 3 bases from V and 3 bases from J, with 9 bases in between. The CDR3 spells CASSLSPSYEQYF. CDR3 sequence (DNA): TGTGCCAGCAGCTTGAGTCCCAGCTACGAGCAGTACTTC.

This clonotype appeared a few times. V gene TRBV7-2 combines with J gene TRBJ2-4; 11 bases align to TRBD2. Unmatched junction bases numbered 16, after V lost 6 bases and J lost 15 bases. This CDR3 has 15 amino acids. The germline V gene encodes CDR1 SGHTA and CDR2 FQGNSA. CDR3 amino acids: CASSLTGTSGASWYF. As DNA, the CDR3 is TGTGCCAGCAGTCTCACCGGGACTAGCGGAGCCTCGTGGTACTTC.

This chain joins TRBV7-6 and TRBJ2-7; 11 positions match TRBD1. Looked up from germline, CDR1 is SGHVS and CDR2 is FNYEAQ. This CDR3 is built from 15 residues. V was clipped by 5 bases and J by 4 bases; unmatched bases: 7. The chain's CDR3 is CASSPSGQGAYEQYF. Written as DNA, the CDR3 is TGTGCCAGCAGCCCTAGCGGACAGGGGGCGTACGAGCAGTACTTC.

This clonotype was observed a handful of times. The chain recombines TRBV20-1 with TRBJ1-1; maybe TRBD1 (5 bases). The CDR3 has 15 residues. Trimming pared 1 base from V and 1 base from J, leaving 13 bases between. The germline V gene encodes CDR1 DFQATT and CDR2 SNEGSKA (reference sequence). The CDR3 DNA follows: TGCAGTGCTAGAGGCCGGGGCGAAGGGAACACTGAAGCTTTCTTT. As protein: CSARGRGEGNTEAFF.

In this sample, this clonotype turned up a few times. This chain joins TRBV6-2 or TRBV6-3 and TRBJ2-1; TRBD2 is a possible D gene (5 bases). Germline loops: CDR1 MNHEY, CDR2 SVGEGT. CDR3 size: 13 residues. Trimming took 2 bases from V and 10 from J, leaving 12 bases between them. The CDR3 DNA is TGTGCCAGCAGTTACGGACGATGGGAGGAGCAGTTCTTC. Amino acids: CASSYGRWEEQFF.

Turning to this clonotype: Without the conserved terminal phenylalanine or tryptophan, this CDR3 likely stems from a read error. The chain employs TRBV28 and TRBJ2-4; D remains ambiguous. Between the trimmed V and J ends, which lost 2 bases and 9 bases, there was a span of 17 bases. This CDR3 comprises 15 residues. Germline CDR1 reads MDHEN; CDR2 reads SYDVKM. CDR3 DNA sequence: TGTGCCAGCAGTTTAGGAAATAACAAAATGGCCATTCAGTACGTC. It is translated as CASSLGNNKMAIQYV.